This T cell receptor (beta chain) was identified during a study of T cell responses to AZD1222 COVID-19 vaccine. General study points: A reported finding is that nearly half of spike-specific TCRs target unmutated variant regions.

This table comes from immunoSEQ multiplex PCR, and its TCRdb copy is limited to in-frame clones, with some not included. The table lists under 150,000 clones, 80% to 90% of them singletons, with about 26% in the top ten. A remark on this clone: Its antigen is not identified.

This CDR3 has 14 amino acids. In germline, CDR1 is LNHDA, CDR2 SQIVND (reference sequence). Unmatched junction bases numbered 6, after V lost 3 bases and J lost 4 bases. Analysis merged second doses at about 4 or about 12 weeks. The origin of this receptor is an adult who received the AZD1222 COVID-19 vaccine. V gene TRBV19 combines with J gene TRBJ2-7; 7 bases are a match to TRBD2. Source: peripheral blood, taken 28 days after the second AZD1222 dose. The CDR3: CASSIGLGVYEQYF. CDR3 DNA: TGTGCCAGTAGTATTGGACTAGGTGTATACGAGCAGTACTTC.